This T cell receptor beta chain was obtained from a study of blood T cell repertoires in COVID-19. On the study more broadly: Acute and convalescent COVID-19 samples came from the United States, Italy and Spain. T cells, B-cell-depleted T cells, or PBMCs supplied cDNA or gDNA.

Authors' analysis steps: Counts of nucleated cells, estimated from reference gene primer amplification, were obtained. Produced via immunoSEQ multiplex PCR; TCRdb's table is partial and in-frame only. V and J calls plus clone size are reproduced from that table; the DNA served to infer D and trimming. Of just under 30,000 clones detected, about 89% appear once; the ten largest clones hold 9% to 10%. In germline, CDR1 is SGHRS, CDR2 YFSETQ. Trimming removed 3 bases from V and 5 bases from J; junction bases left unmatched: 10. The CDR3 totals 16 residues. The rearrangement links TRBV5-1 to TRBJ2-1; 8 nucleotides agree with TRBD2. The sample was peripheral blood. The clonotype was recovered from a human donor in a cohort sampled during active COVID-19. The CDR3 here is CASSSGGLAGNNEQFF. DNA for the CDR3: TGCGCCAGCAGCTCCGGTGGGCTAGCGGGTAACAATGAGCAGTTCTTC.